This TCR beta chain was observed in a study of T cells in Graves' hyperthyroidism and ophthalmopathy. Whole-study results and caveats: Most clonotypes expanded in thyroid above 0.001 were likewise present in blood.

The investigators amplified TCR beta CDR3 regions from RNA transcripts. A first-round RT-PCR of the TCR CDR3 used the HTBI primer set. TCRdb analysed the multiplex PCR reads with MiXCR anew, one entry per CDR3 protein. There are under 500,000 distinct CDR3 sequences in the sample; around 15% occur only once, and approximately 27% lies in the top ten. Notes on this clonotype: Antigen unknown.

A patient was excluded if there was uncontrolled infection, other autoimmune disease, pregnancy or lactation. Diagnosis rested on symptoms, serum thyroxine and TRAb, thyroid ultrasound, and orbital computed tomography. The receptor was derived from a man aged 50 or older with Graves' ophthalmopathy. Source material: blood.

The CDR3 loop reads CASSKAGTSGSSNEQFF. The DNA for the CDR3 is TGTGCCAGTAGTAAGGCCGGGACTAGCGGGAGCAGTAATGAGCAGTTCTTC. The chain has TRBV19 and TRBJ2-1; 14 bases fit TRBD2. CDR1 LNHDA and CDR2 SQIVND come from the germline V gene (reference sequence). J was trimmed by 7 bases and V by 4 bases; bases with no gene match: 9. The CDR3 extends over 17 amino acids.